The entry that follows covers one T cell receptor beta chain sequence. These data are taken from a study of blood T cell repertoires in COVID-19. Trimming at V came to 2 bases and at J to 9 bases, leaving 13 bases not matched to a gene. The CDR3 loop spans 17 amino acids. From germline, CDR1 is SEHNR and CDR2 FQNEAQ (reference sequence). Libraries were prepared by immunoSEQ multiplex PCR; TCRdb keeps only in-frame clonotypes and omits some of them. The data hold 230,000 or so clones, with 80% to 90% observed a single time. Source material: PBMCs or T cells enriched from blood (not recorded which). The chain has TRBV7-9 and TRBJ2-1, with 10 positions matching TRBD2. This receptor was identified in a woman aged 45 to 65 with acute COVID-19. In nucleotides, the CDR3 is TGTGCCAGCAGCTTAATCTCCCCTAGCGGGAGCAGGGGTGAGCAGTTCTTC. Amino acids: CASSLISPSGSRGEQFF.